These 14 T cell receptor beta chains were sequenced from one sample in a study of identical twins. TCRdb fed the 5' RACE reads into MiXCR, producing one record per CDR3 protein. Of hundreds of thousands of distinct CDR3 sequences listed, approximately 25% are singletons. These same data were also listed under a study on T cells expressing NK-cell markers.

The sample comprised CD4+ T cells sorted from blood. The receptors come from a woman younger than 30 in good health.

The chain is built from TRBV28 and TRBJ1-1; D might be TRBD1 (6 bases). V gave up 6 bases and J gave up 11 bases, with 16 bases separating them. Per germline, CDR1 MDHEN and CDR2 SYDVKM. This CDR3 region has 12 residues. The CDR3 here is CASSHGGDYAFF. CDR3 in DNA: TGTGCCAGCAGCCATGGGGGCGATTACGCTTTCTTT.

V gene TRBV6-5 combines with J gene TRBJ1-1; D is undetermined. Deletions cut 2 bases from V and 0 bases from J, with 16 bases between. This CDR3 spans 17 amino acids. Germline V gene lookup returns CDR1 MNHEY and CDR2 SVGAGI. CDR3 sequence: CASSYTPGLWVNTEAFF. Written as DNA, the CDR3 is TGTGCCAGCAGTTACACACCTGGCTTGTGGGTGAACACTGAAGCTTTCTTT.

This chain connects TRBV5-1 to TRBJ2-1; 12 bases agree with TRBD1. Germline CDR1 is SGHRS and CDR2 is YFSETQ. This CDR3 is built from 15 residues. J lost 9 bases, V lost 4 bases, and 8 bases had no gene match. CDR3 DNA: TGCGCCAGCAGCCCCCGGGACAGGGGGCAGGCTGAGCAGTTCTTC. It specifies CASSPRDRGQAEQFF.

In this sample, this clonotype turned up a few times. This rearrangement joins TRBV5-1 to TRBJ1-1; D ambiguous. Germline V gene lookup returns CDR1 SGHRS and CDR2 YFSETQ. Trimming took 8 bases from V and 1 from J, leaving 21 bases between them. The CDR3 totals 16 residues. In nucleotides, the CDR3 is TGCGCCAGGTCGGGAGGCTTACAGATAAAGAACACTGAAGCTTTCTTT. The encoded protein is CARSGGLQIKNTEAFF.

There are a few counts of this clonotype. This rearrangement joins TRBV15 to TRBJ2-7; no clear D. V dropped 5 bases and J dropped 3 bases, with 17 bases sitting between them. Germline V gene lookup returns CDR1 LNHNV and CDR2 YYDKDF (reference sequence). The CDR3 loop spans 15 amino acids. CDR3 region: CATSSHLGEFYEQYF. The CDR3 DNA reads TGTGCCACCAGCTCCCACCTGGGCGAATTCTACGAGCAGTACTTC.

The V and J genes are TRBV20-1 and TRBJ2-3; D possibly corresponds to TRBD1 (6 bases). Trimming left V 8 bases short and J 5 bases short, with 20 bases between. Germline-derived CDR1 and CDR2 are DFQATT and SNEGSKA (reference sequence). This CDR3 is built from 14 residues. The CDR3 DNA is TGCAGTCTATCAGGACAGCTACTAATAGATACGCAGTATTTT. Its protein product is CSLSGQLLIDTQYF.

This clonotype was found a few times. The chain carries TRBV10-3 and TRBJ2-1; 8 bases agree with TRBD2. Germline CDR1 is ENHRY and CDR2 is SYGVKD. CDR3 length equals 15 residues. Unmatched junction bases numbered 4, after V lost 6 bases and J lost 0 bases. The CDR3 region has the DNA TGTGCCATCAGCCAAGCGGGGGCCTCCTACAATGAGCAGTTCTTC. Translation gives CAISQAGASYNEQFF.

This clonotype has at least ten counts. The CDR3 DNA reads TGTGCCACCAGTACTAGCAACAATGAGCAGTTCTTC. This translates into CATSTSNNEQFF. The rearrangement links TRBV24-1 to TRBJ2-1, with D tentatively TRBD2 (6 bases). CDR1 is KGHDR and CDR2 is SFDVKD in the germline V gene. V dropped 6 bases and J dropped 5 bases, with 7 bases sitting between them. The CDR3 is 12 amino acids.

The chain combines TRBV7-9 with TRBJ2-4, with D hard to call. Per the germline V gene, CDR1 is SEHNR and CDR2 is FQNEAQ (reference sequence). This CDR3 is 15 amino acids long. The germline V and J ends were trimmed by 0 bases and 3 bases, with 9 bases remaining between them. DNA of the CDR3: TGTGCCAGCAGCTTAGCGTCGGGTTTCAAAAACATTCAGTACTTC. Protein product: CASSLASGFKNIQYF. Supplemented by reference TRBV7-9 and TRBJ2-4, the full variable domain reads DTGVSQNPRHKITKRGQNVTFRCDPISEHNRLYWYRQTLGQGPEFLTYFQNEAQLEKSRLLSDRFSAERPKGSFSTLEIQRTEQGDSAMYLCASSLASGFKNIQYFGAGTRLSVL.

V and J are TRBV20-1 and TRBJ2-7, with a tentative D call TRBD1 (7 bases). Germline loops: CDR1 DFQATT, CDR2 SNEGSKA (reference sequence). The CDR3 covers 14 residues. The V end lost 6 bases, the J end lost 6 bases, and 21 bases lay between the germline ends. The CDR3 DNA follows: TGCAGTGCCAAGGTGGGGGGCCCAGGGGGCGAGCAGTACTTC. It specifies CSAKVGGPGGEQYF.

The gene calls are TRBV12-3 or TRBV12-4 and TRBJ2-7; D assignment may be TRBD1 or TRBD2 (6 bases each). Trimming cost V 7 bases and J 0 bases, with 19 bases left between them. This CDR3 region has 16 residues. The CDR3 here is CASTPEGGIGSYEQYF. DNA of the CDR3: TGTGCCAGCACTCCCGAAGGGGGGATAGGCTCCTACGAGCAGTACTTC.

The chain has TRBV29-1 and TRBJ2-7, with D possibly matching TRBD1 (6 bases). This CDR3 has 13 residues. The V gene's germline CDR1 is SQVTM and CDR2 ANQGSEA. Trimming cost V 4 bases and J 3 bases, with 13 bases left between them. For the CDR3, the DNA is TGCAGCGTTGGTTTGGGGGCATACTACGAGCAGTACTTC. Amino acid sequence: CSVGLGAYYEQYF.

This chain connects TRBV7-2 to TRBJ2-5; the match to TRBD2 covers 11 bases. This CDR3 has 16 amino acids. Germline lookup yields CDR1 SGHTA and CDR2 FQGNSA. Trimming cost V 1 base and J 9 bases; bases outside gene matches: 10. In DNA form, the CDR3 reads TGTGCCAGCAGCTTAGGTGGGACTAGCGGACTGGCTGCCCAGTACTTC. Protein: CASSLGGTSGLAAQYF.

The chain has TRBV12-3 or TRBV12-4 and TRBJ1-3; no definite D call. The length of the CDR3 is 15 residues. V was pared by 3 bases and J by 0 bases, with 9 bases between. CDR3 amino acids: CASSLGVNSGNTIYF. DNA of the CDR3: TGTGCCAGCAGTTTGGGAGTGAACTCTGGAAACACCATATATTTT.